This passage covers 18 T cell receptor beta chains from one sample sequenced in a study of T cells in Graves' hyperthyroidism and ophthalmopathy. From RNA transcripts, TCR beta CDR3 regions were amplified. Carried out on the TCR CDR3, a first-round RT-PCR used the HTBI primer set. TCRdb re-analysed the multiplex PCR reads in MiXCR, keeping a single row per CDR3 protein. The table records hundreds of thousands of distinct CDR3 sequences, around a fifth of them present only once. The sequencing sample was made of blood. These TCRs come from a woman between 65 and 79 years old with Graves' ophthalmopathy.

This clonotype came up many times. Written as DNA, the CDR3 is TGCGCCAGCAGCCAAGGACAGGGGTCGAACACTGAAGCTTTCTTT. Amino acids: CASSQGQGSNTEAFF. The genes are TRBV4-3 and TRBJ1-1; TRBD1 aligns across 8 bases. Per germline, CDR1 LGHNA and CDR2 YSLEER. With 1 base clipped from V and 1 base from J, the junction kept 2 bases outside the gene matches. There are 15 residues in the CDR3.

V is TRBV6-1 and J is TRBJ2-3; D is possibly TRBD1 (5 bases). Germline-derived CDR1 and CDR2 are MNHNS and SASEGT. The CDR3 runs to 14 residues. Trimming removed 5 bases from V and 5 bases from J, with 14 bases in between. The CDR3 nucleotides read TGTGCCAGCAGTTTCGGGTCTAGGGGAGATACGCAGTATTTT. Encoded protein: CASSFGSRGDTQYF.

The chain combines TRBV5-1 with TRBJ2-3; possible D gene TRBD2, 6 bases. This CDR3 has 15 residues. Between the trimmed V and J ends, which lost 2 bases and 2 bases, there was a span of 12 bases. Germline values: CDR1 SGHRS, CDR2 YFSETQ. As DNA, the CDR3 is TGCGCCAGCAGCTTAGGGACTCAAGCCACAGATACGCAGTATTTT. It is translated as CASSLGTQATDTQYF.

There are a few counts of this clonotype. This chain links TRBV27 with TRBJ2-2; D may be TRBD1 (5 bases). The CDR3 extends over 14 amino acids. V was pared by 8 bases and J by 4 bases, with 14 bases between. The germline gives CDR1 MNHEY, CDR2 SMNVEV (reference sequence). This CDR3 reads CASDTQGGTGELFF. Here the CDR3 DNA reads TGTGCCAGCGACACCCAGGGTGGCACCGGGGAGCTGTTTTTT.

This clonotype was observed a single time. The chain recombines TRBV18 with TRBJ2-3, with TRBD2 identical over 7 bases. Germline V CDR1 and CDR2: KGHSH, LQKENI. This CDR3 has 14 residues. J gave up 1 base and V 8 bases, and 6 bases lay outside the gene matches. CDR3 in amino acids: CASVPSGGTDTQYF. The CDR3 DNA reads TGTGCCAGCGTGCCTAGCGGAGGCACAGATACGCAGTATTTT.

This clonotype was detected only a few times. The chain couples TRBV18 to TRBJ1-1; 7 positions agree with TRBD1. Germline V gene lookup returns CDR1 KGHSH and CDR2 LQKENI. V dropped 3 bases and J dropped 8; count of bases not matched to a gene: 9. There are 14 residues in the CDR3. In DNA form, the CDR3 reads TGTGCCAGCTCACCTCGGGCGACAGGGCACGAAGCTTTCTTT. It translates to CASSPRATGHEAFF.

In this sample, this clonotype turned up a few times. The gene calls are TRBV27 and TRBJ2-5, with TRBD2 identical over 9 bases. This CDR3 spans 14 amino acids. Germline CDR1 MNHEY, CDR2 SMNVEV (reference sequence). V shed 4 bases and J 5 bases; nucleotides not matched to a gene: 5. CDR3 nucleotide sequence: TGTGCCAGCAGTTGGTCTAGCGGGACTGAGACCCAGTACTTC. This codes for CASSWSSGTETQYF.

The rearrangement joins TRBV7-8 to TRBJ1-4, with 10 bases that match TRBD1. Trimming at V came to 1 base and at J to 7 bases, leaving 6 bases not matched to a gene. Germline CDR1 reads SGHVS; CDR2 reads FQNEAQ. The CDR3 contains 16 residues. The CDR3 DNA sequence: TGTGCCAGCAGCTTAGGTGACAGGGGGCGCGTTGAAAAACTGTTTTTT. Translation gives CASSLGDRGRVEKLFF. The variable domain in full, with the rest retrieved from reference TRBV7-8 and TRBJ1-4, is GAGVSQSPRYKVAKRGQDVALRCDPISGHVSLFWYQQALGQGPEFLTYFQNEAQLDKSGLPSDRFFAERPEGSVSTLKIQRTQQEDSAVYLCASSLGDRGRVEKLFFGSGTQLSVL.

The sample holds a few counts of this clonotype. The V call is TRBV10-3, the J call TRBJ2-1; 8 nucleotides align to TRBD1. CDR1 is ENHRY and CDR2 is SYGVKD in the germline V gene. The CDR3 runs 14 residues. Trimming cost V 10 bases and J 7 bases; bases outside gene matches: 12. The CDR3: CATQFRTGTNEQFF. DNA for the CDR3: TGTGCCACCCAATTCCGGACAGGGACGAATGAGCAGTTCTTC.

The V and J genes are TRBV9 and TRBJ2-3, with D possibly matching TRBD2 (6 bases). Looked up from germline, CDR1 is SGDLS and CDR2 is YYNGEE. V was trimmed by 5 bases and J by 0 bases, leaving 13 bases between them. This CDR3 has 15 amino acids. CDR3 DNA sequence: TGTGCCAGCAGTACCGCGGGACGGAGCACAGATACGCAGTATTTT. This codes for CASSTAGRSTDTQYF. Variable domain in full (rest from reference TRBV9 and TRBJ2-3): DSGVTQTPKHLITATGQRVTLRCSPRSGDLSVYWYQQSLDQGLQFLIQYYNGEERAKGNILERFSAQQFPDLHSELNLSSLELGDSALYFCASSTAGRSTDTQYFGPGTRLTVL.

With regard to this clonotype: Sequence at one end of the junction differs from germline and may be a read error. This chain uses TRBV28 with TRBJ2-1; 8 nucleotides agree with TRBD1. Germline V gene lookup returns CDR1 MDHEN and CDR2 SYDVKM. This CDR3 has 16 residues. The CDR3 DNA reads TGTGCCAGCAGTTCCACGACAGGGGTCTCCTACAATGAGCAGTTATTC. Translation gives CASSSTTGVSYNEQLF. The complete variable domain, with remaining parts taken from reference TRBV28 and TRBJ2-1, reads DVKVTQSSRYLVKRTGEKVFLECVQDMDHENMFWYRQDPGLGLRLIYFSYDVKMKEKGDIPEGYSVSREKKERFSLILESASTNQTSMYLCASSSTTGVSYNEQLFGPGTRLTVL.

This clonotype was observed at least ten times. The chain is built from TRBV7-2 and TRBJ2-7, with 10 positions matching TRBD2. Germline CDR1 and CDR2: SGHTA and FQGNSA. This CDR3 is built from 16 residues. With 4 bases clipped from V and 2 bases from J, the junction kept 8 bases outside the gene matches. The CDR3 protein is CASSYGPSGSTYEQYF. The CDR3 nucleotides read TGTGCCAGCAGCTATGGTCCTAGCGGGAGTACCTACGAGCAGTACTTC. The full variable domain, in which reference TRBV7-2 and TRBJ2-7 provide the parts outside the CDR3, is GAGVSQSPSNKVTEKGKDVELRCDPISGHTALYWYRQSLGQGLEFLIYFQGNSAPDKSGLPSDRFSAERTGGSVSTLTIQRTQQEDSAVYLCASSYGPSGSTYEQYFGPGTRLTVT.

This clonotype was found many times. The chain is built from TRBV10-3 and TRBJ2-3, with 12 bases aligning to TRBD2. V was pared by 6 bases and J by 4 bases, with 5 bases of the junction left unmatched. The CDR3 is 15 amino acids. From germline, CDR1 is ENHRY and CDR2 SYGVKD. CDR3 nucleotide sequence: TGTGCCATCAGCCGACTAGCGGGAGTCTCAGATACGCAGTATTTT. Translated: CAISRLAGVSDTQYF.

This clonotype was counted at least ten times. The gene calls are TRBV12-3 or TRBV12-4 and TRBJ2-5; D gene unclear. The CDR3 covers 14 residues. Trimming cost V 7 bases and J 1 base, with 13 bases left between them. CDR3 in amino acids: CASTFQGIQETQYF. The DNA of the CDR3 is TGTGCCAGCACTTTCCAAGGGATCCAAGAGACCCAGTACTTC.

This clonotype was detected a few times. The chain is built from TRBV6-1 and TRBJ2-3; the match to TRBD2 covers 8 bases. J gave up 3 bases and V 6 bases, and 11 bases lay outside the gene matches. CDR1 and CDR2 from the germline V gene are MNHNS and SASEGT. CDR3 length: 16 amino acids. Here the CDR3 reads CASSPRPAGVTDTQYF. CDR3 bases: TGTGCCAGCAGCCCGAGGCCAGCGGGAGTAACAGATACGCAGTATTTT.

This clonotype was picked up a small number of times. The V gene is TRBV5-1, the J gene TRBJ2-5; TRBD1 aligns across 7 bases. This CDR3 spans 14 amino acids. J was trimmed by 5 bases and V by 8 bases; bases with no gene match: 12. The germline V gene encodes CDR1 SGHRS and CDR2 YFSETQ. CDR3 amino acids: CASGATGALETQYF. The CDR3 nucleotides read TGCGCCAGTGGAGCTACAGGGGCCCTTGAGACCCAGTACTTC.

Concerning this clonotype: A read error may explain this, as a much larger clone is one base away. This chain links TRBV12-3 or TRBV12-4 with TRBJ1-2, with D perhaps matching TRBD1 (5 bases). This CDR3 has 12 amino acids. CDR3 DNA sequence: TGTGCCGGCAGTTTGGGGCGATATGGCTACACCTTC. Protein product: CAGSLGRYGYTF.

The rearrangement uses TRBV7-2 and TRBJ2-5; 7 positions agree with TRBD2. The junction had 8 bases not matched to a gene; V was cut back by 5 bases and J by 5 bases. Per the germline V gene, CDR1 is SGHTA and CDR2 is FQGNSA. The CDR3 length is 14 residues. The CDR3 spells CASSRSGVRETQYF. The CDR3 DNA is TGTGCCAGCAGCCGAAGCGGGGTACGGGAGACCCAGTACTTC.